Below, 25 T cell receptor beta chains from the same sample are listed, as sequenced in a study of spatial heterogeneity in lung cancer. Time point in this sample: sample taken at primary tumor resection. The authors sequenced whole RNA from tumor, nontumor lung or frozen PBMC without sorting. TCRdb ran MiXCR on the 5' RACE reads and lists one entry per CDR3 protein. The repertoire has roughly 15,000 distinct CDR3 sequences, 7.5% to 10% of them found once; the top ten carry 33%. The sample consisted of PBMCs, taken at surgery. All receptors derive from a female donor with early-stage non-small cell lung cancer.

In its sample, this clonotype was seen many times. The chain's CDR3 is CASSWRHGYYEQYF. Here the CDR3 DNA reads TGTGCCAGCAGCTGGAGACACGGATACTACGAGCAGTACTTC. The chain carries TRBV5-5 and TRBJ2-7; no clear D gene. V was pared by 3 bases and J by 3 bases, with 13 bases between. Germline-derived CDR1 and CDR2 are SGHKS and YYEKEE (reference sequence). This CDR3 is built from 14 residues.

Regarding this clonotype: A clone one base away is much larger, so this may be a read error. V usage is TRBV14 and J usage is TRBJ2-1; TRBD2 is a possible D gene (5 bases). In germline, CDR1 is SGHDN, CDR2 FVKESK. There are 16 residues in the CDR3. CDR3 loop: CDSSHWTGISYNEQFF. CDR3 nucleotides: TGTGACAGCAGCCACTGGACTGGGATTTCCTACAATGAGCAGTTCTTC.

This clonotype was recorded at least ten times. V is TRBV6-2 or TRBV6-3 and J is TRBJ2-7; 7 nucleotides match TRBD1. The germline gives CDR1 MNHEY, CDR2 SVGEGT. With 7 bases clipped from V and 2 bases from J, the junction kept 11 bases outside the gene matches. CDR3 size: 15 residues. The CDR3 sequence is CASTSMTGPPYEQYF. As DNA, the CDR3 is TGTGCCAGCACCTCCATGACAGGGCCACCCTACGAGCAGTACTTC.

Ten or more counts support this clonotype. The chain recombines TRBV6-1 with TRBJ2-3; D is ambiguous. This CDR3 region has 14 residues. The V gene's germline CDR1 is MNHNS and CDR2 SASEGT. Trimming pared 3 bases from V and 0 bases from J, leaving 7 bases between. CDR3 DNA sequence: TGTGCCAGCAGTGACCAGCCTAGCACAGATACGCAGTATTTT. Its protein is CASSDQPSTDTQYF.

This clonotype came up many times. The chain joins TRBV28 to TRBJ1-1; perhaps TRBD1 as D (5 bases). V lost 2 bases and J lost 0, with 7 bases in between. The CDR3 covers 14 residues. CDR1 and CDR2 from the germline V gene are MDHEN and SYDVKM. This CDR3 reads CASSLPGVNTEAFF. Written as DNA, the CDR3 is TGTGCCAGCAGTTTACCGGGGGTGAACACTGAAGCTTTCTTT.

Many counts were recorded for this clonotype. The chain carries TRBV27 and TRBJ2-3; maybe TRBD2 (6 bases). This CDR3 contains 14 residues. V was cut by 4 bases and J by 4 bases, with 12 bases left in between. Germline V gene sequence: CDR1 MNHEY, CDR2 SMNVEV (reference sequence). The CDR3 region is CASSSPSEADTQYF. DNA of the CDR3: TGTGCCAGCAGTTCCCCTAGCGAAGCAGATACGCAGTATTTT.

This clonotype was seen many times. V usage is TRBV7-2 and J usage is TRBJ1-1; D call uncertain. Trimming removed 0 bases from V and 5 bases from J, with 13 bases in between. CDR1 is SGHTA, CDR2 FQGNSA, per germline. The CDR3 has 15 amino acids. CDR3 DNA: TGTGCCAGCAGCTTAGCGTCCCAGCTCCAAACTGAAGCTTTCTTT. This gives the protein CASSLASQLQTEAFF.

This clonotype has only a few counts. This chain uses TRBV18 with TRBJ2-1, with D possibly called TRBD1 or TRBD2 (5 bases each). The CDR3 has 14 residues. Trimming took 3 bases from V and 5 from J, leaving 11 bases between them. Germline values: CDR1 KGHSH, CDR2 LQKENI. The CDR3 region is CASSPGTLDNEQFF. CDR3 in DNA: TGTGCCAGCTCACCCGGGACCCTTGACAATGAGCAGTTCTTC.

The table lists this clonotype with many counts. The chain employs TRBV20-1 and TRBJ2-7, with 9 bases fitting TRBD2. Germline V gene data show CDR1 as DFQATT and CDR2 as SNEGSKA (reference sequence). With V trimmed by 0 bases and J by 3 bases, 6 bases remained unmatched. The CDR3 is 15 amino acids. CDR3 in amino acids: CSARDPTSGFYEQYF. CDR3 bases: TGCAGTGCTAGAGATCCCACTAGCGGGTTCTACGAGCAGTACTTC.

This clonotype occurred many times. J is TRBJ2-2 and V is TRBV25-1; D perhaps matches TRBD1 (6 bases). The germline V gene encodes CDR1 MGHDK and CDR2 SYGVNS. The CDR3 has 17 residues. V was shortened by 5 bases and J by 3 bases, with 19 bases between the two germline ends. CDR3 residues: CASSPRTVIFDTGELFF. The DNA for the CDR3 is TGTGCCAGCAGTCCTCGGACAGTTATCTTCGACACCGGGGAGCTGTTTTTT.

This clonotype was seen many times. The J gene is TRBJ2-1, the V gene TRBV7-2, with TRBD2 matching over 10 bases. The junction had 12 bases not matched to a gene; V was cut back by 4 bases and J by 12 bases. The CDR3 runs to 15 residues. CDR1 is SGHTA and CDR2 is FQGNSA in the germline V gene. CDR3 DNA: TGTGCCAGCAGCTCCCGCAGCGGGGGGGTTCATCCGCAGTTCTTC. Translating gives CASSSRSGGVHPQFF.

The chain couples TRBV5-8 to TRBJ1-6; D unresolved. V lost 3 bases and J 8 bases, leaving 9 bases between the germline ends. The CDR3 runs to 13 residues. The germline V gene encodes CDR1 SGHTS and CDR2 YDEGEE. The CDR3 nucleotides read TGTGCCAGCAGCTCAGGACGGCATTCACCCCTCCACTTT. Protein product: CASSSGRHSPLHF.

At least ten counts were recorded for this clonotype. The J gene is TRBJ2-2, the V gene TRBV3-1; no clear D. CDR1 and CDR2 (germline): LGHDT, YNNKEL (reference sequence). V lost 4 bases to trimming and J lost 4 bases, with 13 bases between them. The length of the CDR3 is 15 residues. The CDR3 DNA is TGTGCCAGCAGCCGCCGTGGTCCTAGCACCGGGGAGCTGTTTTTT. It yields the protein CASSRRGPSTGELFF.

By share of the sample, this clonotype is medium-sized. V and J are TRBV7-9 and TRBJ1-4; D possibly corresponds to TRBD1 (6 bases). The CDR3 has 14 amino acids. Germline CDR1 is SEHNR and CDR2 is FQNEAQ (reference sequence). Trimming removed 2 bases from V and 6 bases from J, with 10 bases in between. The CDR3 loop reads CASSLPGADEKLFF. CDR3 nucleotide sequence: TGTGCCAGCAGCTTACCGGGGGCGGATGAAAAACTGTTTTTT.

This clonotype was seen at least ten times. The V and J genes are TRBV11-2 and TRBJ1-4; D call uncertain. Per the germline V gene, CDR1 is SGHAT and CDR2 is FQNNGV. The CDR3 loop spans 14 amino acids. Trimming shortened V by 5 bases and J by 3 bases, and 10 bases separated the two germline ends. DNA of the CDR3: TGTGCCAGCAGCCTCGGGCAGGCTAATGAAAAACTGTTTTTT. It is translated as CASSLGQANEKLFF.

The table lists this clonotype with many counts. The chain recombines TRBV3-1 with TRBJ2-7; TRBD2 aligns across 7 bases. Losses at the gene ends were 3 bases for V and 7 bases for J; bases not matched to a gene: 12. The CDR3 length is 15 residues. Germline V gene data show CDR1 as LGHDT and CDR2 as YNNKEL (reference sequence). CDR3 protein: CASSHLGGAGREQYF. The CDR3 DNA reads TGTGCCAGCAGCCACCTTGGTGGAGCGGGGCGGGAGCAGTACTTC.

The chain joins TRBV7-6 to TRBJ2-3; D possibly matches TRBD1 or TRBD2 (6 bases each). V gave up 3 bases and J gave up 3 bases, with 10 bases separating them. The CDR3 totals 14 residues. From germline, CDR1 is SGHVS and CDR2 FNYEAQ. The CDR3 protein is CASSFRGVTDTQYF. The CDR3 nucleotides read TGTGCCAGCAGCTTTAGGGGGGTAACAGATACGCAGTATTTT.

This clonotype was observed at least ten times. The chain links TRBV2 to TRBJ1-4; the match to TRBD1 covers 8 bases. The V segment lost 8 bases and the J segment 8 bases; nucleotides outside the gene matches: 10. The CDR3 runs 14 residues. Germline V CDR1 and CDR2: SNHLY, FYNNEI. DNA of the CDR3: TGTGCCAGCGGTTGGACAGGGCCGTGGGAAAAACTGTTTTTT. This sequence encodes CASGWTGPWEKLFF. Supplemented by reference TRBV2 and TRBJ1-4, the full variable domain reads EPEVTQTPSHQVTQMGQEVILRCVPISNHLYFYWYRQILGQKVEFLVSFYNNEISEKSEIFDDQFSVERPDGSNFTLKIRSTKLEDSAMYFCASGWTGPWEKLFFGSGTQLSVL.

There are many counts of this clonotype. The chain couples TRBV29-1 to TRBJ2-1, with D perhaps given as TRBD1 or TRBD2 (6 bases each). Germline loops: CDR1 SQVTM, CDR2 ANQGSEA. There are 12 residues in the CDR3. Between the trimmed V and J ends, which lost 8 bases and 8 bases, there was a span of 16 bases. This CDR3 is CSFGGPDDEQFF. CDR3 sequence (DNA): TGCAGCTTCGGGGGCCCCGACGATGAGCAGTTCTTC.

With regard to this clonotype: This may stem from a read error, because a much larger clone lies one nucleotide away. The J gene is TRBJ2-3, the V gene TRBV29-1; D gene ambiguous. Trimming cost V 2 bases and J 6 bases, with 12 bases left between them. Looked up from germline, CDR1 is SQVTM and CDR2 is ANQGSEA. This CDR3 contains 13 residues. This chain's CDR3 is CSVESQFRDTQYF. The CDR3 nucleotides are TGCAGCGTTGAAAGCCAGTTCCGCGATACGCAGTATTTT.

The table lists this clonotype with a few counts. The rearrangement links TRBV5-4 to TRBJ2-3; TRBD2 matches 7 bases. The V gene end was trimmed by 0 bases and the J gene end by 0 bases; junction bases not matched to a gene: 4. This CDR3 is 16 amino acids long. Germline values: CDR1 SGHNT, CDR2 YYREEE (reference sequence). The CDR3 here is CASSLEASGSTDTQYF. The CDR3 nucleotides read TGTGCCAGCAGCTTGGAGGCTAGCGGTAGCACAGATACGCAGTATTTT. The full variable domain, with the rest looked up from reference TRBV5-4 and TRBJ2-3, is ETGVTQSPTHLIKTRGQQVTLRCSSQSGHNTVSWYQQALGQGPQFIFQYYREEENGRGNFPPRFSGLQFPNYSSELNVNALELDDSALYLCASSLEASGSTDTQYFGPGTRLTVL.

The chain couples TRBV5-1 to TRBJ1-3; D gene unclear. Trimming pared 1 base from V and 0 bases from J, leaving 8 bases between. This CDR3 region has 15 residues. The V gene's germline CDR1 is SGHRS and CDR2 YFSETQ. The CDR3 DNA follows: TGCGCCAGCAGCTTGTCGGCGATCTCTGGAAACACCATATATTTT. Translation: CASSLSAISGNTIYF.

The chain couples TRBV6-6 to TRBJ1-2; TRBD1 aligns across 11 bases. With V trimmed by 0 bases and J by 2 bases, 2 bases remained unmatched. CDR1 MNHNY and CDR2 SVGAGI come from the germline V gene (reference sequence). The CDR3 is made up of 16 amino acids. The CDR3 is CASSYSGTGGNYGYTF. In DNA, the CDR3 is TGTGCCAGCAGTTACTCCGGGACAGGGGGAAACTATGGCTACACCTTC.

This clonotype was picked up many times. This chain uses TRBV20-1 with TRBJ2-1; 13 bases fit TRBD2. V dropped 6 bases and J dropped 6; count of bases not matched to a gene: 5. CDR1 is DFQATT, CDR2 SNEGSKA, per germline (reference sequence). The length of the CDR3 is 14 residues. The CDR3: CSAPGLAGSNEQFF. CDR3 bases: TGCAGTGCCCCGGGACTAGCGGGGTCCAATGAGCAGTTCTTC.

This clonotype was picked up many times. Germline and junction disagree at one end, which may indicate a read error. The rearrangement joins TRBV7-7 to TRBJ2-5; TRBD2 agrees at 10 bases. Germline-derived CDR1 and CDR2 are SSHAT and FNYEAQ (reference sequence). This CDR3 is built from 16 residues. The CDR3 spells CASSLTSGGAGETQYF. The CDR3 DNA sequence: TGTGCTAGCAGCTTAACCAGCGGGGGGGCCGGGGAGACCCAGTACTTC. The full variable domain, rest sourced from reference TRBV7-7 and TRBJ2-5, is GAGVSQSPRYKVTKRGQDVTLRCDPISSHATLYWYQQALGQGPEFLTYFNYEAQPDKSGLPSDRFSAERPEGSISTLTIQRTEQRDSAMYRCASSLTSGGAGETQYFGPGTRLLVL.